A selection of T cell receptor beta chains follows, all from one sample in a study of blood T cell repertoires in COVID-19. Only in-frame clones appear in the TCRdb table, and some are missing; sequencing was by immunoSEQ multiplex PCR. The repertoire has approximately 240,000 clones, 70% to 90% of them found once; the top ten carry less than 4.5%. Source material: peripheral blood. The receptors were sampled from a man between 50 and 59 years old with acute or convalescent COVID-19. The CDR3 runs from the conserved cysteine through the conserved F or W. A D gene is named only where the DNA matches it firmly. The size field is filled for only some rows; it gives once, few, many or a size class.

clone size	V gene	J gene	D gene	CDR3 DNA	CDR3 protein
.	TRBV18	TRBJ2-2	TRBD2	TGTGCCAGCTCACCAAATAGCGGGAGGGCGAACACCGGGGAGCTGTTTTTT	CASSPNSGRANTGELFF
.	TRBV9	TRBJ2-3	TRBD2	TGTGCCAGCAGCGCAAGGAGTAGCGGGAGCACAGATACGCAGTATTTT	CASSARSSGSTDTQYF
once	TRBV27	TRBJ1-5	.	TGTGCCAGCAGTTTTCAGTGGGGGGATCAGCCCCAGCATTTT	CASSFQWGDQPQHF
few	TRBV12-2	TRBJ2-1	.	TGTGCAAGTCGCTTAGCGCAGGCTAGCGGGAGCTCCTACAATGAGCAGTTCTTC	CASRLAQASGSSYNEQFF
.	TRBV5-8	TRBJ2-7	.	TGTGCCAGCATCGTCTGGACAAAGACCTACGAGCAGTACTTC	CASIVWTKTYEQYF
.	TRBV5-1	TRBJ2-7	TRBD1	TGCGCATCCAACGGGGGACAGGGGCCCTACGAGCAGTACTTC	CASNGGQGPYEQYF
once	TRBV29-1	TRBJ2-1	.	TGCAGCGTTGAATATGCGGATAGCTACAATGAGCAGTTCTTC	CSVEYADSYNEQFF
.	TRBV5-1	TRBJ2-5	TRBD2	TGCGCCAGCAGCAAGGGACTAGCGGGGGGGAAGTACCAAGAGACCCAGTACTTC	CASSKGLAGGKYQETQYF
.	TRBV12-3/TRBV12-4	TRBJ1-2	TRBD1	TGTGCCAGCAGGTCGGGACAGGGAAGAGGCTACACCTTC	CASRSGQGRGYTF
few	TRBV4-1	TRBJ1-2	TRBD1	TGCGCCAGCAGCCAATTGAGGGGGCAGGGCTACACCTTC	CASSQLRGQGYTF
.	TRBV10-3	TRBJ2-1	TRBD2	TGTGCCGCAGCGGGAAATGAGCAGTTCTTC	CAAAGNEQFF
.	TRBV20-1	TRBJ1-1	.	TGCAGTGCCCCTCGGAGCGGCCTCGGGTTCTTT	CSAPRSGLGFF
.	TRBV15	TRBJ2-1	TRBD2	TGTGCCACCAGCAGAGATCCGAGCGGGGGGGCCTACAATGAGCAGTTCTTC	CATSRDPSGGAYNEQFF
.	TRBV5-4	TRBJ1-6	.	TGTGCCAGCAGCTTGGGGCAGGGCAATAATTCACCCCTCCACTTT	CASSLGQGNNSPLHF
once	TRBV6-1	TRBJ1-2	TRBD1	TGTGCCAGCAGTGAAGTCCTGACCCGGACAGGGAGCTATGGCTACACCTTC	CASSEVLTRTGSYGYTF
few	TRBV5-1	TRBJ2-1	TRBD2	TGCGCCAGCAGCTCCCTCCCGGCGGGAGCCTACAATGAGCAGTTCTTC	CASSSLPAGAYNEQFF
few	TRBV28	TRBJ1-1	.	TGTGCCAGCAGTCTAACAGGGTTCACTGAAGCTTTCTTT	CASSLTGFTEAFF
.	TRBV14	TRBJ1-2	TRBD1	TGTGCCAGCAGCCTTCGGACAGGGGATTATGGCTACACCTTC	CASSLRTGDYGYTF
once	TRBV19	TRBJ2-3	.	TGTGCCACCGGGGAGATGGGCACAGATACGCAGTATTTT	CATGEMGTDTQYF
.	TRBV14	TRBJ1-6	.	TGTGCCAGCAGCCAAGACTCCTCCTATAATTCACCCCTCCACTTT	CASSQDSSYNSPLHF
few	TRBV11-3	TRBJ2-7	TRBD2	TGTGCCAGCAGCTTAGCCCCGACTAGCGGGTACGAGCAGTACTTC	CASSLAPTSGYEQYF
.	TRBV14	TRBJ2-2	.	TGTGCCAGCAGCCAAGCCGGGACAATCTCAAGGGAGCTGTTTTTT	CASSQAGTISRELFF
.	TRBV5-1	TRBJ1-6	TRBD1	TGCGCCAGCAGCTTGGGGGTGGACAGGGAAGACTATAATTCACCCCTCCACTTT	CASSLGVDREDYNSPLHF
.	TRBV29-1	TRBJ1-1	.	TGCAGCGTTGAAGATCATGGGGGCTTGAACACTGAAGCTTTCTTT	CSVEDHGGLNTEAFF
.	TRBV19	TRBJ1-2	.	TGTGCCAGTAGTAACCTCGACACCGACCACTATGGCTACACCTTC	CASSNLDTDHYGYTF